These 10 T cell receptor beta chains came from one sample sequenced in a study of response to subunit inactivated influenza vaccine. TCRdb used MiXCR to reprocess the RT-PCR reads, holding one entry per CDR3 protein. The sample holds 530,000 or so distinct CDR3 sequences; 25% are singletons and the top ten take approximately 1.9%. Here the sequenced sample was CD4+ T cells sorted from PBMCs, taken roughly 5 days after vaccination. The receptors were sampled from a man aged 50 or older who received an inactivated influenza vaccine.

This clonotype occurred a few times. In DNA form, the CDR3 reads TGTGCCATCAGTGCGGACAGGGGGATCTATGGCTACACCTTC. Translation: CAISADRGIYGYTF. V is TRBV10-3 and J is TRBJ1-2; 10 bases fit TRBD1. V was clipped by 4 bases and J by 4 bases; unmatched bases: 3. The CDR3 covers 14 residues. Germline CDR1 is ENHRY and CDR2 is SYGVKD.

There are many counts of this clonotype. The chain uses TRBV4-3 and TRBJ2-3; tentatively, D is TRBD1 (5 bases). The V gene lost 3 bases and the J gene lost 1 base, with 8 bases spanning the gap. The V gene's germline CDR1 is LGHNA and CDR2 YSLEER. This CDR3 comprises 14 residues. The CDR3 DNA reads TGCGCCAGCAGCCAGGCAGGGCGCACAGATACGCAGTATTTT. Its protein product is CASSQAGRTDTQYF.

V gene TRBV9 combines with J gene TRBJ2-7; D gene unclear. From germline, CDR1 is SGDLS and CDR2 YYNGEE. The CDR3 length is 14 residues. V lost 0 bases, J lost 3 bases, and 10 bases lay in between. The CDR3 sequence is CASSVAAVDYEQYF. Here the CDR3 DNA reads TGTGCCAGCAGCGTAGCGGCAGTTGACTACGAGCAGTACTTC.

This clonotype has only a few counts. The chain links TRBV28 to TRBJ2-4, with 10 bases matching TRBD1. Germline CDR1 is MDHEN and CDR2 is SYDVKM. The V and J ends lost 4 bases and 8 bases, in that order; junction bases with no gene match: 5. The CDR3 is 14 residues long. In DNA form, the CDR3 reads TGTGCCAGCAGTTCCCAGACAGGGGGCGACATTCAGTACTTC. Protein: CASSSQTGGDIQYF.

This chain joins TRBV20-1 and TRBJ2-1, with D possibly matching TRBD1 (6 bases). The CDR3 totals 14 residues. V lost 3 bases to trimming and J lost 7 bases, with 16 bases between them. Germline V gene lookup returns CDR1 DFQATT and CDR2 SNEGSKA (reference sequence). CDR3 sequence reads: CSARWQGMWNEQFF. The CDR3 nucleotides are TGCAGTGCTAGGTGGCAGGGGATGTGGAATGAGCAGTTCTTC.

This chain links TRBV28 with TRBJ2-3, with TRBD2 matching 10 bases. This CDR3 spans 17 amino acids. The germline V gene encodes CDR1 MDHEN and CDR2 SYDVKM. The ends lost 1 base at V and 7 bases at J; junction bases unmatched: 11. CDR3 residues: CASSLFWLAGVGNTQYF. CDR3 sequence (DNA): TGTGCCAGCAGTTTATTTTGGCTAGCGGGAGTCGGAAATACGCAGTATTTT.

V usage is TRBV9 and J usage is TRBJ2-1; no definite D call. Germline lookup yields CDR1 SGDLS and CDR2 YYNGEE. Trimming removed 0 bases at V and 4 bases at J, with 8 bases between. The CDR3 runs 14 residues. The CDR3 loop reads CASSVEDAYNEQFF. CDR3 DNA sequence: TGTGCCAGCAGCGTAGAGGACGCATACAATGAGCAGTTCTTC.

This clonotype occurred many times. The rearrangement joins TRBV20-1 to TRBJ2-1, with TRBD1 matching over 8 bases. This CDR3 is 14 amino acids long. V trimming: 3 bases; J trimming: 7 bases; junction bases outside the gene matches: 8. Germline CDR1 and CDR2: DFQATT and SNEGSKA (reference sequence). Here the CDR3 DNA reads TGCAGTGCTAGGGGAGGACAGGGCCCTAATGAGCAGTTCTTC. It encodes CSARGGQGPNEQFF.

The table lists this clonotype with a few counts. The V gene is TRBV12-3 or TRBV12-4, the J gene TRBJ2-1, with D possibly TRBD2 on 5 matching bases. The length of the CDR3 is 14 residues. V dropped 8 bases and J dropped 0 bases, with 11 bases sitting between them. The CDR3 DNA reads as TGTGCCAGCCTCAGAGAGGGCTCCTACAATGAGCAGTTCTTC. The encoded protein is CASLREGSYNEQFF.

The chain uses TRBV11-2 and TRBJ2-3; TRBD1 is a possible D gene (6 bases). Per germline, CDR1 SGHAT and CDR2 FQNNGV. The CDR3 extends over 16 amino acids. The V end was cut by 2 bases, the J end by 0 bases, with 12 bases between. CDR3 amino acids: CASSLMGASSTDTQYF. In DNA, the CDR3 is TGTGCCAGCAGCTTAATGGGGGCTTCTAGCACAGATACGCAGTATTTT.